One and the same sample provided the 23 T cell receptor beta chains below, sequenced in a study of T cells after yellow fever vaccination. Via MiXCR, TCRdb re-called the 5' RACE reads, giving one row per CDR3 protein. In the table there are around 88,000 distinct CDR3 sequences, about an eighth of which are singletons. The material sequenced was CD8+ T cells not binding an NS4B(214-222) dextramer, sorted from PBMCs, taken 21 days after the first yellow fever vaccination. These receptors were collected from a man aged 18 to 30 who received the YFV17D yellow fever vaccine.

This clonotype was counted only a few times. This chain links TRBV29-1 with TRBJ1-1, with D possibly TRBD1 on 6 matching bases. Per germline, CDR1 SQVTM and CDR2 ANQGSEA. The CDR3 consists of 12 residues. V was shortened by 4 bases and J by 8 bases, with 14 bases between the two germline ends. The CDR3 region is CSVGSGGVEAFF. DNA for the CDR3: TGCAGCGTTGGATCCGGGGGCGTGGAAGCTTTCTTT.

This clonotype was seen more than once but under ten times. The chain employs TRBV5-1 and TRBJ1-1; D not certain. CDR3 length: 13 residues. Germline V lookup: CDR1 SGHRS, CDR2 YFSETQ. With 0 bases removed from V and 0 bases from J, the gap between germline ends came to 3 bases. The CDR3 sequence is CASSLALNTEAFF. The CDR3 DNA reads TGCGCCAGCAGCTTGGCCTTGAACACTGAAGCTTTCTTT.

J is TRBJ2-2 and V is TRBV11-2, with unresolved D. The V gene's germline CDR1 is SGHAT and CDR2 FQNNGV. This CDR3 region has 12 residues. With 2 bases removed from V and 9 bases from J, the gap between germline ends came to 7 bases. CDR3 region: CASSLTIRELFF. Here the CDR3 DNA reads TGTGCCAGCAGCTTAACTATCAGGGAGCTGTTTTTT.

V gene TRBV12-3 or TRBV12-4 combines with J gene TRBJ2-3; D not resolved. V lost 4 bases, J lost 6 bases, and 5 bases lay in between. There are 11 residues in the CDR3. The CDR3 spells CASSYTDTQYF. CDR3 coding DNA: TGTGCCAGCAGTTACACTGATACGCAGTATTTT.

This clonotype was observed many times. The V call is TRBV5-1, the J call TRBJ2-1; 8 bases fit TRBD2. Per germline, CDR1 SGHRS and CDR2 YFSETQ. This CDR3 contains 15 residues. V gave up 0 bases and J gave up 6 bases; unmatched junction bases: 5. In DNA form, the CDR3 reads TGCGCCAGCAGCTTGGGCGGGACTAGTCCCAATGAGCAGTTCTTC. Protein product: CASSLGGTSPNEQFF.

There are a few counts of this clonotype. The chain uses TRBV19 and TRBJ2-1; 10 nucleotides agree with TRBD2. The ends lost 3 bases at V and 7 bases at J; junction bases unmatched: 6. Germline CDR1 is LNHDA and CDR2 is SQIVND (reference sequence). The CDR3 has 15 amino acids. CDR3 in amino acids: CASSILAGVLNEQFF. The CDR3 DNA reads TGTGCCAGTAGTATTCTAGCGGGGGTACTAAATGAGCAGTTCTTC.

The chain joins TRBV4-1 to TRBJ2-7; D is tentatively TRBD1 or TRBD2 (5 bases each). From germline, CDR1 is MGHRA and CDR2 YSYEKL. CDR3 length equals 13 residues. Trimming took off 1 base at V and 4 bases at J, with 8 bases between the two ends. The CDR3 reads CASSQGWGYEQYF. The CDR3 DNA sequence: TGCGCCAGCAGCCAAGGTTGGGGGTACGAGCAGTACTTC.

The genes are TRBV6-2 or TRBV6-3 and TRBJ2-1, with D maybe TRBD2 (5 bases). CDR3 length equals 13 residues. Deletions cut 1 base from V and 12 bases from J, with 13 bases between. Per the germline V gene, CDR1 is MNHEY and CDR2 is SVGEGT. The CDR3 nucleotides read TGTGCCAGCAGTTACTTACCGGGCCGGGGGCAGTTCTTC. Amino acids: CASSYLPGRGQFF.

The gene calls are TRBV6-2 or TRBV6-3 and TRBJ2-2; 10 positions match TRBD2. Germline CDR1 is MNHEY and CDR2 is SVGEGT. V dropped 0 bases and J dropped 7; count of bases not matched to a gene: 5. The CDR3 contains 16 residues. CDR3 sequence: CASSYSLASGGGELFF. CDR3 bases: TGTGCCAGCAGTTACTCCCTCGCTAGCGGGGGCGGGGAGCTGTTTTTT.

In its sample, this clonotype was seen a few times. The V call is TRBV7-9, the J call TRBJ2-2; D unresolved. With 8 bases removed from V and 4 bases from J, the gap between germline ends came to 5 bases. The CDR3 loop spans 11 amino acids. Germline V gene sequence: CDR1 SEHNR, CDR2 FQNEAQ (reference sequence). The CDR3 is CASLLTGELFF. DNA for the CDR3: TGTGCCAGCCTTCTCACCGGGGAGCTGTTTTTT.

The V call is TRBV5-6, the J call TRBJ2-7; unclear D gene. V was clipped by 1 base and J by 6 bases, with 11 bases between them. CDR3 size: 13 residues. CDR1 SGHDT and CDR2 YYEEEE come from the germline V gene. CDR3 nucleotides: TGTGCCAGCAGCTTGCACCTTTGGCCCGAGCAGTACGTC. Translation gives CASSLHLWPEQYV.

This clonotype was detected only a few times. The chain joins TRBV5-1 to TRBJ2-5; 9 bases map to TRBD1. Per the germline V gene, CDR1 is SGHRS and CDR2 is YFSETQ. The trim removed 2 bases at V and 3 bases at J, leaving 2 bases unmatched. This CDR3 is 14 amino acids long. DNA for the CDR3: TGCGCCAGCAGCTTCAGACAGGGGGAAGAGACCCAGTACTTC. Its translation is CASSFRQGEETQYF.

This clonotype was detected only a few times. This chain joins TRBV2 and TRBJ2-7; no reliable D call. This CDR3 contains 14 residues. Germline values: CDR1 SNHLY, CDR2 FYNNEI. V was clipped by 8 bases and J by 0 bases, with 14 bases between them. CDR3 sequence: CASLWTQNSYEQYF. CDR3 coding DNA: TGTGCCAGCTTATGGACCCAAAACTCCTACGAGCAGTACTTC.

The chain recombines TRBV9 with TRBJ1-1, with TRBD1 matching over 7 bases. Germline V lookup: CDR1 SGDLS, CDR2 YYNGEE. This CDR3 contains 15 residues. The J segment lost 0 bases and the V segment lost 3 bases, leaving 5 bases of the junction unmatched. CDR3 sequence (DNA): TGTGCCAGCAGCGGCGGGACAGACATGAACACTGAAGCTTTCTTT. Protein: CASSGGTDMNTEAFF.

Only a few counts were recorded for this clonotype. The rearrangement joins TRBV19 to TRBJ1-5, with D hard to call. V was pared by 5 bases and J by 0 bases, with 14 bases between. The CDR3 extends over 16 amino acids. Germline CDR1 LNHDA, CDR2 SQIVND (reference sequence). CDR3 DNA sequence: TGTGCCAGTAGTCCGGTCAGAGGGTATAGCAATCAGCCCCAGCATTTT. It is translated as CASSPVRGYSNQPQHF.

This clonotype turned up a few times. This chain uses TRBV4-1 with TRBJ2-3; either TRBD1 or TRBD2 may fit D (6 bases each). Germline V gives CDR1 MGHRA, CDR2 YSYEKL. This CDR3 has 17 residues. The V end lost 3 bases, the J end lost 8 bases, and 24 bases lay between the germline ends. CDR3 sequence (DNA): TGCGCCAGCAGCCAGGTATTAGGGACCGACAGGAGGGGTACGCAGTATTTT. It translates to CASSQVLGTDRRGTQYF.

This clonotype appeared a few times. The rearrangement links TRBV6-1 to TRBJ2-2, with TRBD2 matching over 8 bases. CDR1 MNHNS and CDR2 SASEGT come from the germline V gene. The V and J ends lost 7 bases and 0 bases, in that order; junction bases with no gene match: 4. This CDR3 spans 15 amino acids. The CDR3 DNA follows: TGTGCCAGCAACCTAGCGGGCGCGAACACCGGGGAGCTGTTTTTT. Protein: CASNLAGANTGELFF.

In its sample, this clonotype was seen a few times. J is TRBJ2-2 and V is TRBV4-1; D is perhaps TRBD1 or TRBD2 (6 bases each). The V gene's germline CDR1 is MGHRA and CDR2 YSYEKL. V lost 8 bases to trimming and J lost 7 bases, with 14 bases between them. The CDR3 has 13 amino acids. CDR3: CASSWGADGELFF. For the CDR3, the DNA is TGCGCCAGCTCCTGGGGGGCGGACGGGGAGCTGTTTTTT.

The chain links TRBV7-9 to TRBJ2-3; the D is unclear. The CDR3 is made up of 13 amino acids. V was clipped by 1 base and J by 4 bases, with 6 bases between them. Germline V gene data show CDR1 as SEHNR and CDR2 as FQNEAQ (reference sequence). The CDR3 loop reads CASSLVSADTQYF. In DNA, the CDR3 is TGTGCCAGCAGCTTAGTGTCTGCAGATACGCAGTATTTT.

Many counts were recorded for this clonotype. The J gene is TRBJ2-5, the V gene TRBV7-9; D is perhaps TRBD2 (5 bases). This CDR3 region has 16 residues. Germline lookup yields CDR1 SEHNR and CDR2 FQNEAQ (reference sequence). V lost 5 bases and J lost 7, with 23 bases in between. The DNA for the CDR3 is TGTGCCAGCAGCCCATCTGGACTGTACCTCCGGGGGACCCAGTACTTC. Translated: CASSPSGLYLRGTQYF.

The rearrangement joins TRBV12-3 or TRBV12-4 to TRBJ2-5, with TRBD2 matching 10 bases. This CDR3 region has 14 residues. V dropped 7 bases and J dropped 0; count of bases not matched to a gene: 2. CDR3: CASKLAGNQETQYF. The CDR3 DNA reads as TGTGCCAGCAAACTAGCGGGGAACCAAGAGACCCAGTACTTC.

This clonotype came up a few times. The chain has TRBV4-1 and TRBJ2-1, with D perhaps matching TRBD1 or TRBD2 (5 bases each). V lost 2 bases, J lost 2 bases, and 16 bases lay in between. The CDR3 consists of 17 residues. Germline CDR1 is MGHRA and CDR2 is YSYEKL. The CDR3 DNA reads TGCGCCAGCAGCCAAAGATACCCTGGGGGACCCTACAATGAGCAGTTCTTC. Its protein product is CASSQRYPGGPYNEQFF.

This clonotype was observed a handful of times. This sequence joins TRBV20-1 and TRBJ1-2; D uncertain. The CDR3 has 12 residues. V gave up 3 bases and J gave up 4 bases, with 9 bases separating them. Germline V gene lookup returns CDR1 DFQATT and CDR2 SNEGSKA (reference sequence). The CDR3 protein is CSARGSSYGYTF. The CDR3 nucleotides read TGCAGTGCTAGGGGCAGTAGCTATGGCTACACCTTC.